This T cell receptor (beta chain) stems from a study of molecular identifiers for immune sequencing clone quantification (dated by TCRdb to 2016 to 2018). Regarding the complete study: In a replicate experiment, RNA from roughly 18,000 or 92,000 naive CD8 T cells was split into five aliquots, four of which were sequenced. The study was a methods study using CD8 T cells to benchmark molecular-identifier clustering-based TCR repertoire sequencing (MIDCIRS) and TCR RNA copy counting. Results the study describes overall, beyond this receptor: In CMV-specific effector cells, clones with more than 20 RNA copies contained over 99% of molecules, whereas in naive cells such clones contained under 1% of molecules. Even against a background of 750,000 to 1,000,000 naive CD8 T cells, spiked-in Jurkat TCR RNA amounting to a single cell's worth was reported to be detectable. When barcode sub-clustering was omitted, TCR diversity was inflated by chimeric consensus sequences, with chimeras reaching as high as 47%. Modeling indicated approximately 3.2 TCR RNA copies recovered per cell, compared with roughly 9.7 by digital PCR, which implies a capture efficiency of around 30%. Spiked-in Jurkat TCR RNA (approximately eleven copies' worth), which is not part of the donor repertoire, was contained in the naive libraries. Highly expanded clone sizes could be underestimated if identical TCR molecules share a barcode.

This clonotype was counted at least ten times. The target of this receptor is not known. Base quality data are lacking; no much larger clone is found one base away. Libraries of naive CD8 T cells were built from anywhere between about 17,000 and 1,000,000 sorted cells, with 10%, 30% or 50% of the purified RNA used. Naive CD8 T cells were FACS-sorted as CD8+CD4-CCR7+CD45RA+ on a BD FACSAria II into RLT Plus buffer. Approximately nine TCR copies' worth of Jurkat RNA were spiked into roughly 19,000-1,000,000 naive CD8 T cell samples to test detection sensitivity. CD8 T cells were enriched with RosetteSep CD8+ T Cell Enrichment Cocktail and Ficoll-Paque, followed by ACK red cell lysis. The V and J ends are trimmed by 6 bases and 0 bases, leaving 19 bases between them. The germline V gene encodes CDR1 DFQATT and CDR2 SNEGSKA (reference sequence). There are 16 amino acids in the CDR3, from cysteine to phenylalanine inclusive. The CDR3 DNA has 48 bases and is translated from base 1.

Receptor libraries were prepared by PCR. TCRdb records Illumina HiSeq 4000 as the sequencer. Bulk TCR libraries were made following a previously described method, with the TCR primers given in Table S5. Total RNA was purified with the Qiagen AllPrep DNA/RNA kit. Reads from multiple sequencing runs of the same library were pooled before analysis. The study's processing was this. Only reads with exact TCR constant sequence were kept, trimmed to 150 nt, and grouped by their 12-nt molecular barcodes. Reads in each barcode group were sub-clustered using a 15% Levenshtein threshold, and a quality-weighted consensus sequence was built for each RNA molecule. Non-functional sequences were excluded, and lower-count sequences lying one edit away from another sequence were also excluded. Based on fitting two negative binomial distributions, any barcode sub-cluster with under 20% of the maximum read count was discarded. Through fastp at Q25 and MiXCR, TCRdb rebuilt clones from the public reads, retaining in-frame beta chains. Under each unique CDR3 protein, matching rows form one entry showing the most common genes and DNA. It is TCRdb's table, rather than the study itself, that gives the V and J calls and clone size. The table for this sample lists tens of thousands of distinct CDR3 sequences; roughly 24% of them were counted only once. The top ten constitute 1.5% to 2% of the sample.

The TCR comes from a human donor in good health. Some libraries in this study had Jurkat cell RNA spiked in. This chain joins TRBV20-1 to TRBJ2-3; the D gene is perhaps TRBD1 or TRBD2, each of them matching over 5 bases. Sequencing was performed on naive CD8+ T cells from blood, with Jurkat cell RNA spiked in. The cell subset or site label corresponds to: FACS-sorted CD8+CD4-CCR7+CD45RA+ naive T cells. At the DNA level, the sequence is TGCAGTGCCAATCCGCCGGGGAAGGGGAGCACAGATACGCAGTATTTT. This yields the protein CSANPPGKGSTDTQYF.